This T cell receptor (beta chain) stems from a study of blood T cell repertoires in COVID-19. Study-wide background: PBMCs, B-cell-depleted T cells, or T cells provided the cDNA or gDNA that made up the material.

Trimming left V 0 bases short and J 1 base short, with 9 bases between. In germline, CDR1 is SGHNT, CDR2 YYREEE (reference sequence). The CDR3 covers 15 residues. Profiling relied on immunoSEQ multiplex PCR, and the TCRdb table lists in-frame clones only, not all of them. The data show around 250,000 clones, about 80% seen once. This clone was seen a few times. This receptor was obtained from a woman of 80 years or more with acute or convalescent COVID-19. The chain carries TRBV5-4 and TRBJ2-3, with D possibly matching TRBD2 (6 bases). Sequencing was done on a sample of peripheral blood. CDR3 nucleotides: TGTGCCAGCAGCTTGGGTGGGACTCGCACAGATACGCAGTATTTT. Protein sequence: CASSLGGTRTDTQYF.